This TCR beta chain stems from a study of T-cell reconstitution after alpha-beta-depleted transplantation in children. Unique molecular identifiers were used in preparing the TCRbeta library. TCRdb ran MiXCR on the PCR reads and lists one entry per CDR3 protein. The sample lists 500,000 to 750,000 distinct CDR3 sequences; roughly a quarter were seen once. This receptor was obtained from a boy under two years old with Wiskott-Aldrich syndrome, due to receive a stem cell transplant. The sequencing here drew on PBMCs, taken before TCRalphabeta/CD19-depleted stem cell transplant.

As DNA, the CDR3 is TGCGCCAGCAGCCTCCACCCTAGCGGGATTAGGAATGAGCAGTTCTTC. It yields the protein CASSLHPSGIRNEQFF. The V gene is TRBV5-1, the J gene TRBJ2-1; 9 bases align to TRBD2. Germline assignment: CDR1 SGHRS and CDR2 YFSETQ. CDR3 length: 16 residues. Unmatched junction bases numbered 12, after V lost 4 bases and J lost 7 bases. The whole variable domain, remainder taken from reference TRBV5-1 and TRBJ2-1, is KAGVTQTPRYLIKTRGQQVTLSCSPISGHRSVSWYQQTPGQGLQFLFEYFSETQRNKGNFPGRFSGRQFSNSRSEMNVSTLELGDSALYLCASSLHPSGIRNEQFFGPGTRLTVL.